The T cell receptor (beta chain) described here comes from a study of technical replicates of blood from a handful of donors. Produced via immunoSEQ multiplex PCR; TCRdb's table is partial and in-frame only. The sample has under 90,000 clones; around 93% are singletons. Germline V gene sequence: CDR1 SGHDT, CDR2 YYEEEE. CDR3 length: 13 amino acids. After removal of 2 bases from V and 10 bases from J, the junction contained 5 bases not matched to a gene. The sequence was collected from a human donor in good health. The sample comprised T cells isolated from PBMCs. V and J are TRBV5-6 and TRBJ1-4, with 7 bases identical to TRBD1. This chain's CDR3 is CASSFSQGGKLFF. The CDR3 nucleotides read TGTGCCAGCAGCTTTTCCCAGGGGGGAAAACTGTTTTTT.